What follows describes a single T cell receptor (beta chain). The antigen remains undetermined. This entry is derived from a study of cytomegalovirus exposure and HLA in healthy donors. About the study: Genotyping showed approximately 81% of a few hundred donors falling in the Caucasian-associated ancestry cluster. The study, taken as a whole, reports: Highly shared variants forming one cluster were likely a sequencing artifact. Earlier results showed most TCR beta V segments being productive about 87% or about 30% of the time. Looking again later, the authors saw that most CMV-associated TCR beta chains seemed HLA-restricted.

The study ran its PCR with 60 Vbeta and 13 Jbeta primers. Assay used: immunoSEQ multiplex PCR; TCRdb lists only in-frame clones, some missing. The sample has 100,000 to 150,000 clones; around 80% are singletons. Losses at the gene ends were 6 bases for V and 8 bases for J; bases not matched to a gene: 10. There are 14 residues in the CDR3. The V gene's germline CDR1 is LNHDA and CDR2 SQIVND (reference sequence). The specimen was PBMCs. The receptor was isolated from a female donor in good health and CMV-seronegative. The V and J genes are TRBV19 and TRBJ2-1; 7 bases align to TRBD2. CDR3 in amino acids: CASRIGLAVDEQFF. CDR3 coding DNA: TGTGCCAGTAGAATTGGGCTAGCGGTGGATGAGCAGTTCTTC.